The 14 T cell receptor beta chains in this list originate from one sample, sequenced in a study of CD8 T cells in Susac syndrome. Random hexamers primed reverse transcription of about 0.45 to 1 ug RNA. TCRdb passed the immunoSEQ multiplex PCR reads through MiXCR, listing each CDR3 protein once. The data show some 110,000 distinct CDR3 sequences, just over 95% seen once. Sequencing was done on a sample of CD4+ T cells from PBMCs. These receptors came from a human donor with Susac syndrome.

CDR3 sequence (DNA): TGTGCCAGCAGCGTAGCTGTTAGCGGGAGTGCCGGGGAGCTGTTTTTT. Translation: CASSVAVSGSAGELFF. V and J are TRBV9 and TRBJ2-2; the match to TRBD2 covers 9 bases. Unmatched junction bases numbered 6, after V lost 0 bases and J lost 6 bases. CDR3 size: 16 residues. CDR1 SGDLS and CDR2 YYNGEE come from the germline V gene.

The chain carries TRBV30 and TRBJ2-2; no firm D call. Trimming left V 6 bases short and J 3 bases short, with 8 bases between. Germline V gene data show CDR1 as GTSNPN and CDR2 as SVGIG (reference sequence). This CDR3 has 12 residues. CDR3 DNA: TGTGCCTGTGGTCGGTACACCGGGGAGCTGTTTTTT. Its protein is CACGRYTGELFF.

The chain combines TRBV27 with TRBJ2-1; 11 bases map to TRBD2. CDR1 and CDR2 from the germline V gene are MNHEY and SMNVEV (reference sequence). CDR3 length equals 15 residues. V lost 1 base and J lost 7; bases outside the gene matches: 3. The DNA for the CDR3 is TGTGCCAGCAGTTTATGGGCTAGCGGGAGGAATGAGCAGTTCTTC. Its protein product is CASSLWASGRNEQFF.

The V call is TRBV30, the J call TRBJ2-7, with TRBD1 matching over 10 bases. V lost 3 bases to trimming and J lost 3 bases; unmatched junction nucleotides: 8. The germline CDR1 and CDR2 sequences are GTSNPN and SVGIG (reference sequence). The CDR3 contains 15 residues. CDR3: CAWRPRDRGLYEQYF. CDR3 nucleotides: TGTGCCTGGAGACCGCGGGACAGGGGACTCTACGAGCAGTACTTC. The full variable domain, in which reference TRBV30 and TRBJ2-7 provide the parts outside the CDR3, is SQTIHQWPATLVQPVGSPLSLECTVEGTSNPNLYWYRQAAGRGLQLLFYSVGIGQISSEVPQNLSASRPQDRQFILSSKKLLLSDSGFYLCAWRPRDRGLYEQYFGPGTRLTVT.

The V call is TRBV20-1, the J call TRBJ1-5, with 8 bases matching TRBD1. The CDR3 sequence is 16 residues long. The V segment lost 5 bases and the J segment 0 bases; nucleotides outside the gene matches: 9. Germline V CDR1 and CDR2: DFQATT, SNEGSKA (reference sequence). Here the CDR3 reads CSAAGTGRYSNQPQHF. In DNA form, the CDR3 reads TGCAGTGCTGCGGGGACAGGACGATATAGCAATCAGCCCCAGCATTTT.

V usage is TRBV19 and J usage is TRBJ2-3, with 7 bases identical to TRBD2. Germline V gene data show CDR1 as LNHDA and CDR2 as SQIVND (reference sequence). The CDR3 runs 14 residues. Trimming cost V 6 bases and J 6 bases; bases outside gene matches: 9. The CDR3 reads CASSRGLDRDTQYF. CDR3 DNA: TGTGCCAGTAGCCGAGGACTAGATCGGGATACGCAGTATTTT. The variable domain in full, with the rest retrieved from reference TRBV19 and TRBJ2-3, is DGGITQSPKYLFRKEGQNVTLSCEQNLNHDAMYWYRQDPGQGLRLIYYSQIVNDFQKGDIAEGYSVSREKKESFPLTVTSAQKNPTAFYLCASSRGLDRDTQYFGPGTRLTVL.

Written as DNA, the CDR3 is TGTGCCAGCAGCGACCCTTGGGAGCGCTACACCTTC. Translation gives CASSDPWERYTF. This chain joins TRBV6-5 and TRBJ1-2; D is uncertain. CDR1 MNHEY and CDR2 SVGAGI come from the germline V gene. V lost 6 bases to trimming and J lost 9 bases, with 14 bases between them. The length of the CDR3 is 12 residues.

J is TRBJ2-6 and V is TRBV24-1, with D unresolved. V was pared by 1 base and J by 0 bases, with 12 bases between. The CDR3 contains 18 residues. Germline V gene lookup returns CDR1 KGHDR and CDR2 SFDVKD. The CDR3 spells CATSDFPPPHSGANVLTF. Written as DNA, the CDR3 is TGTGCCACCAGTGATTTTCCCCCACCTCACTCTGGGGCCAACGTCCTGACTTTC.

The V gene is TRBV4-1, the J gene TRBJ1-2; no clear D gene. Germline V gene data show CDR1 as MGHRA and CDR2 as YSYEKL. V dropped 4 bases and J dropped 5 bases, with 11 bases sitting between them. This CDR3 comprises 13 residues. The CDR3 region is CASSPPESYGYTF. CDR3 bases: TGCGCCAGCAGCCCACCCGAATCATATGGCTACACCTTC.

The rearrangement joins TRBV29-1 to TRBJ2-3, with D possibly matching TRBD1 (6 bases). The CDR3 is 14 amino acids. CDR1 and CDR2 from the germline V gene are SQVTM and ANQGSEA. V was cut by 8 bases and J by 2 bases, with 17 bases left in between. This chain's CDR3 is CSIARGNPTDTQYF. CDR3 bases: TGCAGCATTGCCAGGGGTAATCCCACAGATACGCAGTATTTT.

The rearrangement links TRBV27 to TRBJ1-5; D is unclear. The V gene's germline CDR1 is MNHEY and CDR2 SMNVEV (reference sequence). Trimming stripped 8 bases from V and 5 bases from J, with 13 bases between. This CDR3 contains 13 residues. The CDR3 DNA reads TGTGCCAGCGCCACCTACGGGGATCAGCCCCAGCATTTT. Translating gives CASATYGDQPQHF.

This chain connects TRBV7-9 to TRBJ2-7; 8 bases agree with TRBD1. In germline, CDR1 is SEHNR, CDR2 FQNEAQ (reference sequence). The CDR3 sequence is 14 residues long. J lost 5 bases, V lost 2 bases, and 5 bases had no gene match. The CDR3, as DNA: TGTGCCAGCAGCTTACAGGGGGCTAACGACGAGCAGTACTTC. Encoded protein: CASSLQGANDEQYF.

This chain uses TRBV5-5 with TRBJ2-6, with 8 bases identical to TRBD1. CDR3 size: 16 residues. The V gene's germline CDR1 is SGHKS and CDR2 YYEKEE (reference sequence). The ends lost 3 bases at V and 0 bases at J; junction bases unmatched: 2. The CDR3 DNA follows: TGTGCCAGCAGCTGGACAGGGAACTCTGGGGCCAACGTCCTGACTTTC. It is translated as CASSWTGNSGANVLTF.

V gene TRBV5-1 combines with J gene TRBJ2-3; no definite D call. Germline V gene sequence: CDR1 SGHRS, CDR2 YFSETQ. Trimming cost V 6 bases and J 2 bases, with 13 bases left between them. This CDR3 has 14 amino acids. Here the CDR3 DNA reads TGCGCCAGCAAGTCGGTGGTATCCACAGATACGCAGTATTTT. Its protein is CASKSVVSTDTQYF.